This TCR beta chain appears in the sequencing data of a study of vaccination and CD4 T cells after COVID-19 (dated by TCRdb to between 2020 and 2023). Looking at the study overall: The convalescent cohort included six males and four females, with two Hispanic individuals, seven Caucasians, two Asians and one multiracial person. Two doses of either the Pfizer-BioNTech BNT162b2 vaccine (n=8) or the Moderna mRNA-1273 vaccine (n=2) were administered to participants. Post-COVID blood samples from convalescent patients were collected a median of 101 days after diagnosis, with a range of roughly 30 to 161 days. Post-vaccine blood samples were collected a median of about 66 days after the second vaccine dose, ranging from roughly 13 to 241 days. For stimulating the cultures, overlapping spike peptide pools were used, derived from SARS-CoV-2 as well as from the common cold coronaviruses HCoV-NL63, HCoV-OC43 and HCoV-229E. In control cultures, a CEFX viral epitope pool was used as positive control, an HIV-1 Nef peptide pool was used as negative control, or no peptide was added. The spike-specific CD4+ TCR repertoire was compared before and after mRNA vaccination in 10 to 11 COVID-19 convalescent patients and 4 infection-naive healthy vaccine recipients. An earlier paper using these donors assessed, at the TCR clonotype level, memory CD4+ T cell crossreactivity between SARS-CoV-2 and common cold coronavirus spike proteins. The paper's findings and limits, for the study overall: Although the median number of SARS-CoV-2-reactive clonotypes went up from 20 to 25 after infection to 35 to 40 after vaccination, the increase was not significant. The number of convalescent patients in the study was relatively small, and the study did not examine early timepoints following natural infection. Of the vaccine-specific clones found in convalescent patients, nearly all (304 of 307) were mono-reactive for SARS-CoV-2 spike instead of being cross-reactive with common cold coronaviruses. Among the post-vaccine SARS-CoV-2-reactive clones in convalescent patients, a median 86.3% showed up only after vaccination, which suggests vaccine-specific priming.

Library generation was performed with PCR. TCR sequencing of DNA from cultured CD4+ T cells used the Oncomine TCR Beta short-read assay at the Johns Hopkins FTIC core. Genomic DNA was extracted from the cultured CD4+ T cells with the QIAamp micro DNA kit. The Oncomine TCR Beta libraries from cultured CD4+ T cells were pooled using unique dual indexes and then sequenced on an Illumina iSeq 100. The authors processed their data as follows. Non-productive sequences were removed, and CDR3s not starting with C, not ending with F or W, or shorter than 7 amino acids were discarded. Antigen-specific clonotypes were identified with the MANAFEST web application by comparing peptide-stimulated wells with reference and other culture wells. Positive clones required FDR below 0.05, an odds ratio above 5, and productive frequency above 0.1% in at least two of three replicate wells. Clonotypes that were significantly expanded in both SARS-CoV-2 spike wells and at least one common cold coronavirus spike condition were defined as cross-reactive. Similarity between CDR3 sequences was evaluated in R version 3.6.1 using Levenshtein distances (stringdist) and unrooted phylogenetic trees (ape). TCRdb reanalyzed the raw reads on its own, using fastp at Q25 for trimming and MiXCR for clone calling, and kept in-frame beta chains. Rows with a matching CDR3 protein are joined into one entry that keeps the most common DNA and genes. The V and J calls come from TCRdb's annotation, not from the publication. The sample table holds 9,600 or so distinct CDR3 sequences, of which 40% to 60% were seen once. Of the sample, roughly 17% falls within the top ten clones.

The CDR3 spans 17 residues, from the cysteine through the phenylalanine. The read is trimmed to its CDR3 DNA, 51 bases read in frame from base 1. Trimming takes 4 bases off V and 7 bases off J; junction bases not matched to a gene: 14. CDR1 and CDR2, per the germline V gene (reference sequence), are LNHDA and SQIVND. The treatment or condition label corresponds to: approximately 10-day PBMC culture with coronavirus spike peptide pools or control peptides (ViraFEST assay). CD4+ T cells from unexposed donors were collected before the COVID-19 pandemic (2011-2018). The study used the ViraFEST assay, which expanded antigen-specific T cells with peptide pools and then identified expanded clonotypes by TCR sequencing. Each well held under 2.5 million PBMCs cultured in IMDM containing approximately 5% human AB serum and around 10 IU/ml IL-2, with about 10 ug/ml peptide pools added. On days 3 and 7, half of the culture medium was replaced with fresh IL-2-containing medium. CD4+ T cells were isolated after around 9 days of culture through negative selection using the EasySep CD4+ T cell isolation kit. As cell numbers permitted, CD4+ T cells from unexposed donors were tested for reactivity to SARS-CoV-2 S and N and to four common cold coronavirus spike pools. Ficoll-Paque Plus gradient centrifugation was used to isolate PBMCs from whole blood, and the isolated PBMCs were then either used fresh or cryopreserved at -140C. Triplicate wells were generally used for each culture condition. Leukapheresis product for the unexposed donors was bought commercially.

In the case of this clonotype: The target of this receptor is not known. Qualities for individual bases were not recorded, and no much larger clone is one base off.

Sequencing was done on a sample of CD4+ T cells from blood, cultured in vitro. This receptor was identified in a human donor in good health. The receptor chain draws on TRBV19 and TRBJ1-5, and 9 junctional nucleotides match TRBD1. The CDR3 protein: CASSNWDRAEVEQPQHF. The sequence in DNA is TGTGCCAGTAGTAACTGGGACAGGGCGGAGGTTGAGCAGCCCCAGCATTTT.